Shown below are 14 T cell receptor beta chains from a single sample sequenced in a study of blood T cell repertoires in COVID-19. Sequencing was performed with immunoSEQ multiplex PCR; in TCRdb, only in-frame clones are kept and a portion is missing. The table includes some 97,000 clones, 70% to 90% detected once. The source material was peripheral blood. The receptor set was obtained from a human donor in a cohort sampled during active COVID-19.

Remarks on this clone: One end of the junction is discordant with germline, which a read error may explain. The V and J genes are TRBV2 and TRBJ2-7, with 7 bases identical to TRBD1. Per germline, CDR1 SNHLY and CDR2 FYNNEI. CDR3 length equals 12 residues. CDR3 bases: TGTGCCAGCAGTGTTGGGACAGTGGGCCCTAACTTC. Amino acid sequence: CASSVGTVGPNF.

The gene calls are TRBV10-3 and TRBJ2-3, with 8 bases aligning to TRBD2. Unmatched junction bases numbered 4, after V lost 7 bases and J lost 1 base. The CDR3 is 14 residues long. CDR1 and CDR2 from the germline V gene are ENHRY and SYGVKD. DNA for the CDR3: TGTGCCATCACCGGGCGGGAGGGCACAGATACGCAGTATTTT. Its protein product is CAITGREGTDTQYF.

This sequence joins TRBV24-1 and TRBJ1-5; D may be TRBD1 (6 bases). This CDR3 is built from 15 residues. Trimming removed 5 bases from V and 4 bases from J, with 14 bases in between. Germline lookup yields CDR1 KGHDR and CDR2 SFDVKD. The CDR3 loop is CATSVAGGGNQPQHF. CDR3 DNA: TGTGCCACCAGTGTGGCGGGGGGCGGGAATCAGCCCCAGCATTTT.

This clone occurred a few times. The chain uses TRBV18 and TRBJ1-6; 9 bases map to TRBD1. The length of the CDR3 is 14 residues. Germline-derived CDR1 and CDR2 are KGHSH and LQKENI. J lost 9 bases, V lost 5 bases, and 5 bases had no gene match. This CDR3 reads CASSAGTGSSPLHF. Here the CDR3 DNA reads TGTGCCAGCTCAGCCGGGACAGGGAGTTCACCCCTCCACTTT.

The rearrangement uses TRBV30 and TRBJ2-7; TRBD1 matches at 9 bases. The CDR3 spans 17 residues. Germline V lookup: CDR1 GTSNPN, CDR2 SVGIG (reference sequence). V was pared by 1 base and J by 1 base, with 11 bases of the junction left unmatched. The chain's CDR3 is CAWSANTGGAWSYEQYF. In nucleotides, the CDR3 is TGTGCCTGGAGTGCTAACACAGGGGGCGCATGGTCCTACGAGCAGTACTTC.

J is TRBJ2-3 and V is TRBV27; TRBD1 might be the D (5 bases). Per the germline V gene, CDR1 is MNHEY and CDR2 is SMNVEV (reference sequence). The CDR3 runs to 15 residues. V lost 5 bases and J lost 3, with 15 bases in between. The CDR3 sequence: CASSRLGLGTDTQYF. CDR3 DNA: TGTGCCAGCAGTCGGCTGGGGCTCGGGACAGATACGCAGTATTTT.

The gene calls are TRBV6-2 or TRBV6-3 and TRBJ2-5; 9 nucleotides align to TRBD2. Germline V gene lookup returns CDR1 MNHEY and CDR2 SVGEGT. The V segment lost 5 bases and the J segment 7 bases; nucleotides outside the gene matches: 5. This CDR3 has 13 amino acids. The CDR3 nucleotides read TGTGCCAGCAGTCCCGGCGGGGGGGTGACCCAGTACTTC. Its protein product is CASSPGGGVTQYF.

V gene TRBV4-3 combines with J gene TRBJ2-3; D is unclear. Germline CDR1 is LGHNA and CDR2 is YSLEER. This CDR3 contains 17 residues. V lost 0 bases to trimming and J lost 0 bases, with 13 bases between them. The CDR3 DNA is TGCGCCAGCAGCCAAGATCGCCTAGTTCCTAGCACAGATACGCAGTATTTT. It yields the protein CASSQDRLVPSTDTQYF.

The chain is built from TRBV7-2 and TRBJ2-7; D perhaps matches TRBD1 (5 bases). Germline V gene data show CDR1 as SGHTA and CDR2 as FQGNSA. CDR3 length: 14 residues. The V end lost 3 bases, the J end lost 5 bases, and 14 bases lay between the germline ends. The CDR3 is CASSFTGAMDEQYF. CDR3 nucleotide sequence: TGTGCCAGCAGCTTCACTGGGGCTATGGACGAGCAGTACTTC.

The table lists this clone with a count of one. The V gene is TRBV19, the J gene TRBJ1-1; 7 nucleotides agree with TRBD1. Germline assignment: CDR1 LNHDA and CDR2 SQIVND (reference sequence). This CDR3 is 13 amino acids long. J was trimmed by 10 bases and V by 3 bases; bases with no gene match: 8. The CDR3 DNA follows: TGTGCCAGTAGTATGCTTGGTTCAGGGGGAGCTTTCTTT. Translation: CASSMLGSGGAFF.

CDR3 nucleotide sequence: TGTGCCAGCAGTTTATTGATAATAGCGGGAGGGAGCTACGAGCAGTACTTC. This sequence encodes CASSLLIIAGGSYEQYF. The J gene is TRBJ2-7, the V gene TRBV28; 11 bases map to TRBD2. The CDR3 is made up of 17 amino acids. Trimming at V came to 1 base and at J to 3 bases, leaving 8 bases not matched to a gene. Per the germline V gene, CDR1 is MDHEN and CDR2 is SYDVKM.

V usage is TRBV12-3 or TRBV12-4 and J usage is TRBJ1-6, with TRBD1 identical over 8 bases. The length of the CDR3 is 13 residues. V lost 6 bases and J lost 9; bases outside the gene matches: 4. The CDR3 is CASSGQGTSPLHF. The CDR3 DNA is TGTGCCAGCAGCGGACAGGGAACTTCACCCCTCCACTTT.

V gene TRBV4-3 combines with J gene TRBJ2-3; D unresolved. The CDR3 has 16 residues. Germline loops: CDR1 LGHNA, CDR2 YSLEER. Deletions cut 0 bases from V and 0 bases from J, with 10 bases between. Here the CDR3 DNA reads TGCGCCAGCAGCCAAGATCGCAAGCGCAGCACAGATACGCAGTATTTT. It translates to CASSQDRKRSTDTQYF.

This rearrangement joins TRBV11-2 to TRBJ2-7, with D possibly TRBD1 on 6 matching bases. V was trimmed by 1 base and J by 2 bases, leaving 12 bases between them. The germline V gene encodes CDR1 SGHAT and CDR2 FQNNGV. CDR3 length: 15 amino acids. The CDR3 DNA is TGTGCCAGCAGCTTAGCCTTCAGGGGACCCTACGAGCAGTACTTC. The encoded protein is CASSLAFRGPYEQYF.